This TCR beta chain was sequenced in a study of neurological immune-mediated disorders. This clonotype was detected ten times or more. Time point of the sample: technical triplicate 2. From 2 million PBMCs stored at -80 C, the unsorted libraries were generated. V was trimmed by 7 bases and J by 0 bases, leaving 15 bases between them. Germline V lookup: CDR1 KGHDR, CDR2 SFDVKD. The CDR3 length is 17 residues. TCRdb passed the 5' RACE reads through MiXCR, listing each CDR3 protein once. This repertoire shows about 55,000 distinct CDR3 sequences, 24% found once; its top ten account for about 4.5%. The chain recombines TRBV24-1 with TRBJ2-6, with D hard to call. The receptor was derived from a man between 60 and 75 years old with HTLV-1-associated myelopathy (HAM/TSP). The sequencing input was PBMCs. CDR3 loop: CATSKDGSLSGANVLTF. CDR3 nucleotides: TGTGCCACCAGCAAGGACGGGTCCCTCTCTGGGGCCAACGTCCTGACTTTC.